Each of the 27 T cell receptor beta chains below was sequenced from the same sample in a study of blood T cell repertoires in COVID-19. Produced via immunoSEQ multiplex PCR; TCRdb's table is partial and in-frame only. The sample consists of 95,000 to 150,000 clones, about two thirds of them appearing once. Sequenced input: peripheral blood. These receptor sequences come from a human donor with acute or convalescent COVID-19. The donor label of this sample is uncertain.

The rearrangement links TRBV3-1 (or the pseudogene TRBV3-2) to TRBJ1-5; D is undetermined. Between the trimmed V and J ends, which lost 3 bases and 6 bases, there was a span of 6 bases. Germline V gene lookup returns CDR1 LGHDT and CDR2 YNNKEL (reference sequence). CDR3 length: 12 residues. In nucleotides, the CDR3 is TGTGCCAGCAGCCACGGAGGTCAGCCCCAGCATTTT. Translating gives CASSHGGQPQHF.

This CDR3 is CASSQELLGGTTEAFF. CDR3 bases: TGTGCCAGCAGCCAAGAATTGCTTGGGGGGACCACTGAAGCTTTCTTT. The J gene is TRBJ1-1, the V gene TRBV4-2; D is perhaps TRBD1 (5 bases). V was trimmed by 0 bases and J by 4 bases, leaving 15 bases between them. This CDR3 contains 16 residues. Germline values: CDR1 LGHNA, CDR2 YNFKEQ.

The rearrangement links TRBV5-1 to TRBJ2-3; D is unresolved. The CDR3 totals 13 residues. V dropped 2 bases and J dropped 6 bases, with 10 bases sitting between them. Germline V lookup: CDR1 SGHRS, CDR2 YFSETQ. CDR3 DNA sequence: TGCGCCAGCAGCTTAGCCCCCTCGGATACGCAGTATTTT. Amino acids: CASSLAPSDTQYF.

The chain joins TRBV11-2 to TRBJ2-6, with D unresolved. Germline CDR1 is SGHAT and CDR2 is FQNNGV. This CDR3 region has 14 residues. The V and J ends lost 6 bases and 5 bases respectively, with 11 bases between them. The CDR3 spells CASSVPDWANVLTF. CDR3 nucleotides: TGTGCCAGCAGTGTCCCCGACTGGGCCAACGTCCTGACTTTC.

The chain uses TRBV9 and TRBJ1-3; D gene uncertain. The CDR3 sequence is 15 residues long. The germline gives CDR1 SGDLS, CDR2 YYNGEE. V was shortened by 2 bases and J by 0 bases, with 9 bases between the two germline ends. CDR3: CASSVNPSSGNTIYF. The CDR3 coding sequence is TGTGCCAGCAGCGTGAATCCCAGCTCTGGAAACACCATATATTTT.

This clone was recorded a few times. This rearrangement joins TRBV19 to TRBJ2-7; 9 nucleotides match TRBD1. Germline V gene sequence: CDR1 LNHDA, CDR2 SQIVND (reference sequence). The length of the CDR3 is 13 residues. V lost 6 bases and J lost 5; bases outside the gene matches: 5. The CDR3: CASSWGQGNEQYF. CDR3 DNA: TGTGCCAGTAGCTGGGGACAGGGTAACGAGCAGTACTTC. Supplemented by reference TRBV19 and TRBJ2-7, the full variable domain reads DGGITQSPKYLFRKEGQNVTLSCEQNLNHDAMYWYRQDPGQGLRLIYYSQIVNDFQKGDIAEGYSVSREKKESFPLTVTSAQKNPTAFYLCASSWGQGNEQYFGPGTRLTVT.

V gene TRBV7-9 combines with J gene TRBJ2-7; TRBD2 aligns across 13 bases. With V trimmed by 7 bases and J by 4 bases, 7 bases remained unmatched. The CDR3 loop spans 15 amino acids. Germline V lookup: CDR1 SEHNR, CDR2 FQNEAQ (reference sequence). The CDR3 spells CASKLAGGPQYEQYV. Written as DNA, the CDR3 is TGTGCCAGCAAACTAGCGGGGGGGCCTCAGTACGAGCAGTACGTC.

This clone was seen only once. The V call is TRBV5-8, the J call TRBJ2-1, with 9 bases lining up with TRBD1. This CDR3 contains 15 residues. V dropped 4 bases and J dropped 4; count of bases not matched to a gene: 6. Germline assignment: CDR1 SGHTS and CDR2 YDEGEE. The CDR3 nucleotides read TGTGCCAGCAGCCCAGACAGGGGGGAATACAATGAGCAGTTCTTC. Its protein product is CASSPDRGEYNEQFF.

The rearrangement links TRBV11-2 to TRBJ1-3, with 9 bases matching TRBD1. CDR1 SGHAT and CDR2 FQNNGV come from the germline V gene. V lost 4 bases and J lost 4; bases outside the gene matches: 14. The CDR3 sequence is 18 residues long. This CDR3 is CASSSSREQGARGNTIYF. The CDR3 coding sequence is TGTGCCAGCAGCTCATCACGAGAACAGGGGGCGCGGGGAAACACCATATATTTT.

The rearrangement links TRBV2 to TRBJ2-7, with D perhaps matching TRBD2 (6 bases). The CDR3 has 14 amino acids. The germline CDR1 and CDR2 sequences are SNHLY and FYNNEI. Deletions cut 8 bases from V and 6 bases from J, with 20 bases between. CDR3 loop: CASGSRDRLLEQYF. DNA for the CDR3: TGTGCCAGCGGTTCGCGGGACCGACTCCTCGAGCAGTACTTC. Using reference TRBV2 and TRBJ2-7 for the parts outside the CDR3, the full variable domain is EPEVTQTPSHQVTQMGQEVILRCVPISNHLYFYWYRQILGQKVEFLVSFYNNEISEKSEIFDDQFSVERPDGSNFTLKIRSTKLEDSAMYFCASGSRDRLLEQYFGPGTRLTVT.

The chain links TRBV6-5 to TRBJ1-5; D possibly corresponds to TRBD1 (6 bases). Germline V gene data show CDR1 as MNHEY and CDR2 as SVGAGI. Trimming pared 5 bases from V and 3 bases from J, leaving 14 bases between. This CDR3 is 15 amino acids long. CDR3 amino acids: CASSLGGRINQPQHF. CDR3 DNA: TGTGCCAGCAGTCTCGGGGGGCGGATCAATCAGCCCCAGCATTTT.

The chain employs TRBV5-1 and TRBJ2-7; 14 positions agree with TRBD2. Germline lookup yields CDR1 SGHRS and CDR2 YFSETQ. The CDR3 contains 18 residues. The ends lost 1 base at V and 0 bases at J; junction bases unmatched: 6. As DNA, the CDR3 is TGCGCCAGCAGCTTGATCCCGGGACTAGCGGGGGACTCCTACGAGCAGTACTTC. Encoded protein: CASSLIPGLAGDSYEQYF.

The chain links TRBV14 to TRBJ2-1, with 10 bases aligning to TRBD2. Germline V gives CDR1 SGHDN, CDR2 FVKESK. J lost 8 bases, V lost 4 bases, and 11 bases had no gene match. The CDR3 has 16 residues. CDR3 coding DNA: TGTGCCAGCAGCCCCTTGGGAAGCGGGGGGGCTCATGAGCAGTTCTTC. It codes for CASSPLGSGGAHEQFF.

The table lists this clone with a few counts. The rearrangement joins TRBV3-1 (or the pseudogene TRBV3-2) to TRBJ2-7, with D possibly matching TRBD1 (7 bases). Trimming removed 5 bases from V and 7 bases from J, with 24 bases in between. The CDR3 runs 16 residues. CDR1 and CDR2 from the germline V gene are LGHDT and YNNKEL (reference sequence). The CDR3 region is CASSSPWRGTVQEQYF. CDR3 bases: TGTGCCAGCAGCTCCCCCTGGCGCGGGACAGTCCAGGAGCAGTACTTC.

The V and J genes are TRBV5-6 and TRBJ2-3, with 8 bases identical to TRBD1. V dropped 0 bases and J dropped 3; count of bases not matched to a gene: 15. Germline assignment: CDR1 SGHDT and CDR2 YYEEEE. The CDR3 is made up of 19 amino acids. DNA for the CDR3: TGTGCCAGCAGCTTGGGCCAGGGGGCCCGTTTTCGGCTTACAGATACGCAGTATTTT. Translation gives CASSLGQGARFRLTDTQYF.

This clone came up a few times. V is TRBV7-8 and J is TRBJ2-7; no clear D. This CDR3 has 12 residues. The V gene lost 5 bases and the J gene lost 2 bases, with 7 bases spanning the gap. Per the germline V gene, CDR1 is SGHVS and CDR2 is FQNEAQ. The CDR3 loop is CASSRSTYEQYF. The CDR3 DNA is TGTGCCAGCAGCCGCAGTACCTACGAGCAGTACTTC. The entire variable domain, with the rest obtained from reference TRBV7-8 and TRBJ2-7, is as follows: GAGVSQSPRYKVAKRGQDVALRCDPISGHVSLFWYQQALGQGPEFLTYFQNEAQLDKSGLPSDRFFAERPEGSVSTLKIQRTQQEDSAVYLCASSRSTYEQYFGPGTRLTVT.

The V gene is TRBV6-5, the J gene TRBJ1-3; D is possibly TRBD1 (6 bases). The germline V and J ends were trimmed by 6 bases and 4 bases, with 13 bases remaining between them. Germline CDR1 MNHEY, CDR2 SVGAGI. This CDR3 has 14 amino acids. In nucleotides, the CDR3 is TGTGCCAGCAGCCAAACAGGGTCCGGAAACACCATATATTTT. Translating it yields CASSQTGSGNTIYF.

This clone was seen a handful of times. V is TRBV7-8 and J is TRBJ1-1; D unclear. Trimming took off 1 base at V and 1 base at J, with 19 bases between the two ends. This CDR3 is 18 amino acids long. CDR1 is SGHVS and CDR2 is FQNEAQ in the germline V gene. In DNA form, the CDR3 reads TGTGCCAGCAGCTTAGTGTTTAGCGGGTCTTCGGGGAACACTGAAGCTTTCTTT. It translates to CASSLVFSGSSGNTEAFF.

This clone was counted a few times. Here the CDR3 reads CASRKDSYEQYF. CDR3 DNA: TGTGCCAGCAGGAAGGACAGCTACGAGCAGTACTTC. This rearrangement joins TRBV6-5 to TRBJ2-7; the D gene is possibly TRBD1 (6 bases). The CDR3 sequence is 12 residues long. Trimming removed 6 bases from V and 3 bases from J, with 9 bases in between. The germline V gene encodes CDR1 MNHEY and CDR2 SVGAGI.

This clone turned up a few times. The CDR3 loop is CASSRPGGRRGETQYF. The CDR3 DNA reads TGTGCCAGCAGCCGTCCGGGGGGCCGGAGGGGAGAGACCCAGTACTTC. The rearrangement links TRBV28 to TRBJ2-5, with TRBD2 as a possible D gene (7 bases). The V gene's germline CDR1 is MDHEN and CDR2 SYDVKM. V shed 6 bases and J shed 4 bases, with 21 bases lying between them. CDR3 length equals 16 residues. Full variable domain (missing parts from reference TRBV28 and TRBJ2-5): DVKVTQSSRYLVKRTGEKVFLECVQDMDHENMFWYRQDPGLGLRLIYFSYDVKMKEKGDIPEGYSVSREKKERFSLILESASTNQTSMYLCASSRPGGRRGETQYFGPGTRLLVL.

This chain joins TRBV5-1 and TRBJ2-5; a weak D match, TRBD2 (6 bases). Trimming stripped 4 bases from V and 4 bases from J, with 14 bases between. CDR1 SGHRS and CDR2 YFSETQ come from the germline V gene. The CDR3 has 14 residues. The CDR3 spells CASSPDGGAETQYF. In nucleotides, the CDR3 is TGCGCCAGCAGCCCTGACGGGGGAGCAGAGACCCAGTACTTC.

V usage is TRBV19 and J usage is TRBJ2-7; 10 bases agree with TRBD2. Trimming took 1 base from V and 3 from J; bases not matched to a gene: 9. The germline CDR1 and CDR2 sequences are LNHDA and SQIVND (reference sequence). This CDR3 has 17 amino acids. The CDR3 is CASSIGYTSGTNYEQYF. CDR3 nucleotide sequence: TGTGCCAGTAGTATAGGGTACACTAGCGGGACGAACTACGAGCAGTACTTC.

The chain employs TRBV27 and TRBJ1-2, with D tentatively TRBD1 (5 bases). Trimming took 2 bases from V and 7 from J, leaving 17 bases between them. Germline V gene sequence: CDR1 MNHEY, CDR2 SMNVEV (reference sequence). The CDR3 loop spans 15 amino acids. This chain's CDR3 is CASSLKGMVVSGYTF. Here the CDR3 DNA reads TGTGCCAGCAGTTTAAAGGGGATGGTAGTCAGTGGCTACACCTTC.

In DNA form, the CDR3 reads TGCGCCAGCAGCGAAAACAGGGGGGTCACAGATACGCAGTATTTT. Its translation is CASSENRGVTDTQYF. The chain carries TRBV5-1 and TRBJ2-3; 8 nucleotides agree with TRBD1. CDR3 length: 15 amino acids. CDR1 is SGHRS and CDR2 is YFSETQ in the germline V gene. Losses at the gene ends were 4 bases for V and 2 bases for J; bases not matched to a gene: 6.

The V call is TRBV9, the J call TRBJ1-2; tentative D call: TRBD1 (6 bases). This CDR3 region has 14 residues. Looked up from germline, CDR1 is SGDLS and CDR2 is YYNGEE. Trimming removed 0 bases from V and 3 bases from J, with 9 bases in between. The CDR3: CASSVDPGDYGYTF. CDR3 nucleotide sequence: TGTGCCAGCAGCGTAGATCCAGGGGACTATGGCTACACCTTC.

The rearrangement uses TRBV3-1 (or the pseudogene TRBV3-2) and TRBJ1-2, with D possibly being TRBD1 (5 bases). This CDR3 comprises 14 residues. V gave up 6 bases and J gave up 3 bases, with 14 bases separating them. Germline loops: CDR1 LGHDT, CDR2 YNNKEL (reference sequence). CDR3 region: CASRPGWGDYGYTF. CDR3 coding DNA: TGTGCCAGCAGGCCCGGGTGGGGCGACTATGGCTACACCTTC.

The rearrangement joins TRBV27 to TRBJ2-3; 10 bases fit TRBD1. The CDR3 runs to 15 residues. Germline V gives CDR1 MNHEY, CDR2 SMNVEV (reference sequence). Losses at the gene ends were 5 bases for V and 2 bases for J; bases not matched to a gene: 4. CDR3 sequence: CASSPGTGVTDTQYF. In DNA, the CDR3 is TGTGCCAGCAGTCCCGGGACAGGGGTCACAGATACGCAGTATTTT.